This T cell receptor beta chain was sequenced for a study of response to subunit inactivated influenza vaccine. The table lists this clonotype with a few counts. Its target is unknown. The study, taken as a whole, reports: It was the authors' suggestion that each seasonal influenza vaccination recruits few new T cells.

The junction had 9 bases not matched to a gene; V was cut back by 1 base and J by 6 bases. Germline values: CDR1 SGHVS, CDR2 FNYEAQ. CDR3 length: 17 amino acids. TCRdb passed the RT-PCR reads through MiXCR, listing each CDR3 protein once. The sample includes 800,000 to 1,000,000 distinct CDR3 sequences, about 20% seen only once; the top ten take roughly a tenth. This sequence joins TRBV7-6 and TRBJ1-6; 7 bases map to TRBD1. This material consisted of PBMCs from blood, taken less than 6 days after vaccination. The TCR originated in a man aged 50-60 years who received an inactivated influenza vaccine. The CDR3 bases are TGTGCCAGCAGCTTAGGTTTGAAAGGGGGCCGTAATTCACCCCTCCACTTT. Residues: CASSLGLKGGRNSPLHF.